A single sample gave rise to the 28 T cell receptor beta chains below, sequenced in a study of human T cells and chemical hapten exposure. Each CDR3 protein gets one entry after TCRdb re-called the RACE reads with MiXCR. Of more than 300,000 distinct CDR3 sequences in the sample, about 5% were seen once. Described time point: pre-sensitization, week 0. The sample's treatment: therapeutic diphenylcyclopropenone sensitization with weekly scalp DPC. The specimen comprised whole blood, sampled in connection with sensitization to the hapten diphenylcyclopropenone (DPC). The receptors were sampled from a woman under 30 with alopecia areata. Some clones in this sample may be carry-over from other donors' samples.

This clonotype was observed at least ten times. This chain connects TRBV7-9 to TRBJ2-2, with 9 bases matching TRBD1. Unmatched junction bases numbered 10, after V lost 4 bases and J lost 7 bases. The CDR3 sequence is 16 residues long. CDR1 SEHNR and CDR2 FQNEAQ come from the germline V gene (reference sequence). This chain's CDR3 is CASSSSGTGIGGELFF. DNA of the CDR3: TGTGCCAGCAGCTCCTCCGGGACAGGGATTGGCGGGGAGCTGTTTTTT. The complete variable domain, with remaining parts taken from reference TRBV7-9 and TRBJ2-2, reads DTGVSQNPRHKITKRGQNVTFRCDPISEHNRLYWYRQTLGQGPEFLTYFQNEAQLEKSRLLSDRFSAERPKGSFSTLEIQRTEQGDSAMYLCASSSSGTGIGGELFFGEGSRLTVL.

This clonotype was detected ten times or more. The chain employs TRBV9 and TRBJ2-5; D ambiguous. Per germline, CDR1 SGDLS and CDR2 YYNGEE. V dropped 0 bases and J dropped 2 bases, with 11 bases sitting between them. The CDR3 length is 15 residues. CDR3 nucleotide sequence: TGTGCCAGCAGCGTAGGTGGGGAAGCACAAGAGACCCAGTACTTC. Its translation is CASSVGGEAQETQYF.

This clonotype came up a few times. The chain has TRBV7-8 and TRBJ1-3; no clear D. V was clipped by 4 bases and J by 8 bases, with 12 bases between them. The CDR3 is made up of 13 amino acids. Germline V gives CDR1 SGHVS, CDR2 FQNEAQ. The CDR3 protein is CASSSPLGDTIYF. The CDR3 DNA reads TGTGCCAGCAGCTCACCCCTTGGGGACACCATATATTTT.

The chain uses TRBV20-1 and TRBJ2-7; D call uncertain. Germline CDR1 and CDR2: DFQATT and SNEGSKA (reference sequence). The CDR3 contains 12 residues. V lost 1 base and J lost 3, with 7 bases in between. CDR3 region: CSARVDIYEQYF. CDR3 bases: TGCAGTGCTAGAGTGGATATCTACGAGCAGTACTTC.

The rearrangement uses TRBV24-1 and TRBJ2-7; 7 positions match TRBD1. Losses at the gene ends were 7 bases for V and 0 bases for J; bases not matched to a gene: 8. Germline lookup yields CDR1 KGHDR and CDR2 SFDVKD. The CDR3 runs to 15 residues. The CDR3 coding sequence is TGTGCCACCAGGGATCCGGGACAGTACTCCTACGAGCAGTACTTC. Translating it yields CATRDPGQYSYEQYF.

The V call is TRBV7-2, the J call TRBJ2-6; no clear D. Trimming pared 4 bases from V and 0 bases from J, leaving 10 bases between. This CDR3 comprises 16 residues. Germline lookup yields CDR1 SGHTA and CDR2 FQGNSA. The DNA for the CDR3 is TGTGCCAGCAGCTCAACACAGCGCTCTGGGGCCAACGTCCTGACTTTC. Translating it yields CASSSTQRSGANVLTF. Based on the CDR3 plus reference TRBV7-2 and TRBJ2-6, the full variable domain is GAGVSQSPSNKVTEKGKDVELRCDPISGHTALYWYRQSLGQGLEFLIYFQGNSAPDKSGLPSDRFSAERTGGSVSTLTIQRTQQEDSAVYLCASSSTQRSGANVLTFGAGSRLTVL.

This clonotype was found many times. This chain joins TRBV20-1 and TRBJ2-5; D perhaps matches TRBD1 (6 bases). The CDR3 length is 18 residues. V was pared by 6 bases and J by 2 bases, with 28 bases between. Germline-derived CDR1 and CDR2 are DFQATT and SNEGSKA (reference sequence). The CDR3, as DNA: TGCAGTGCCACCTACCGGGACACCAAGACCATTTGGCAAGAGACCCAGTACTTC. Translated, it gives CSATYRDTKTIWQETQYF.

This clonotype occurred many times. One junction end does not reproduce the germline sequence, and a read error may be involved. This chain connects TRBV5-1 to TRBJ1-6; no clear D. The CDR3 spans 13 residues. Germline V gives CDR1 SGHRS, CDR2 YFSETQ. The CDR3 loop reads CASSLDGNSPLHF. The CDR3 DNA reads TGTGCCAGCAGCTTAGACGGGAATTCACCCCTCCACTTT.

This clonotype was recorded at least ten times. The chain carries TRBV4-2 and TRBJ1-1; a weak D match, TRBD1 (5 bases). Trimming cost V 1 base and J 5 bases, with 14 bases left between them. The germline V gene has CDR1 LGHNA and CDR2 YNFKEQ. The CDR3 loop spans 15 amino acids. CDR3 nucleotides: TGTGCCAGCAGCCAAGGGTCTCAGGGAGGGACTGAAGCTTTCTTT. It translates to CASSQGSQGGTEAFF.

The chain is built from TRBV6-2 or TRBV6-3 and TRBJ1-5; D unresolved. CDR1 and CDR2 from the germline V gene are MNHEY and SVGEGT. Between the trimmed V and J ends, which lost 2 bases and 1 base, there was a span of 9 bases. The CDR3 has 15 amino acids. Written as DNA, the CDR3 is TGTGCCAGCAGTTACGGGGAATTGAGCAATCAGCCCCAGCATTTT. It encodes CASSYGELSNQPQHF.

The chain uses TRBV14 and TRBJ1-6, with D hard to call. Trimming cost V 5 bases and J 9 bases, with 8 bases left between them. CDR1 and CDR2 from the germline V gene are SGHDN and FVKESK. The CDR3 totals 12 residues. CDR3 region: CASSTATSPLHF. The CDR3 DNA follows: TGTGCCAGCAGCACAGCAACTTCACCCCTCCACTTT.

This clonotype appeared many times. This chain links TRBV4-3 with TRBJ1-1; D perhaps matches TRBD1 (5 bases). CDR1 is LGHNA, CDR2 YSLEER, per germline. The CDR3 has 17 amino acids. V dropped 0 bases and J dropped 0 bases, with 14 bases sitting between them. CDR3 DNA sequence: TGCGCCAGCAGCCAAGAATGGGCAGGGCTTATGAACACTGAAGCTTTCTTT. Its translation: CASSQEWAGLMNTEAFF.

The table lists this clonotype with many counts. The gene calls are TRBV7-8 and TRBJ1-2; D unclear. Germline V lookup: CDR1 SGHVS, CDR2 FQNEAQ. The CDR3 is made up of 11 amino acids. V lost 0 bases and J 8 bases, leaving 4 bases between the germline ends. The CDR3 is CASSLADGYTF. CDR3 nucleotide sequence: TGTGCCAGCAGCTTAGCGGACGGCTACACCTTC.

This clonotype was counted a few times. The chain employs TRBV20-1 and TRBJ2-3; a possible D gene is TRBD2 (6 bases). Germline V gene lookup returns CDR1 DFQATT and CDR2 SNEGSKA (reference sequence). The V end lost 0 bases, the J end lost 4 bases, and 17 bases lay between the germline ends. CDR3 length: 16 amino acids. CDR3 residues: CSARDPGLRKADTQYF. The CDR3 DNA reads as TGCAGTGCTAGAGATCCCGGACTACGAAAGGCAGATACGCAGTATTTT.

The genes are TRBV13 and TRBJ2-5, with D perhaps assigned TRBD1 or TRBD2 (5 bases each). Germline CDR1 and CDR2: PRHDT and FYEKMQ (reference sequence). The CDR3 is 15 amino acids. The V and J ends lost 5 bases and 3 bases respectively, with 16 bases between them. CDR3 sequence: CASSPLGVGEETQYF. In nucleotides, the CDR3 is TGTGCCAGCAGCCCTTTGGGGGTAGGGGAAGAGACCCAGTACTTC.

Ten or more counts support this clonotype. This rearrangement joins TRBV15 to TRBJ1-5; possibly TRBD1 for D (6 bases). V lost 6 bases, J lost 5 bases, and 14 bases lay in between. The CDR3 extends over 14 amino acids. In germline, CDR1 is LNHNV, CDR2 YYDKDF (reference sequence). CDR3 region: CATRTGTKDQPQHF. CDR3 nucleotides: TGTGCCACCAGGACCGGGACAAAAGATCAGCCCCAGCATTTT.

The V and J genes are TRBV9 and TRBJ2-7, with TRBD2 identical over 7 bases. V was pared by 4 bases and J by 2 bases, with 9 bases of the junction left unmatched. CDR1 and CDR2 from the germline V gene are SGDLS and YYNGEE. The CDR3 has 15 residues. CDR3 protein: CASSPGLAETYEQYF. CDR3 DNA: TGTGCCAGCAGCCCAGGTCTAGCGGAGACCTACGAGCAGTACTTC.

This clonotype was detected only a few times. The rearrangement joins TRBV6-2 or TRBV6-3 to TRBJ1-1; D is unresolved. CDR1 is MNHEY, CDR2 SVGEGT, per germline. V was pared by 5 bases and J by 4 bases, with 11 bases between. The CDR3 length is 13 residues. CDR3 sequence (DNA): TGTGCCAGCAGTCCGCGGGGAAGCACTGAAGCTTTCTTT. It is translated as CASSPRGSTEAFF.

In this sample, this clonotype turned up a few times. The rearrangement links TRBV5-8 to TRBJ2-3; 10 bases align to TRBD2. The V gene end was trimmed by 1 base and the J gene end by 5 bases; junction bases not matched to a gene: 10. Germline V gives CDR1 SGHTS, CDR2 YDEGEE. The CDR3 runs 17 residues. CDR3 loop: CASSLPWASGGGDTQYF. In DNA form, the CDR3 reads TGTGCCAGCAGCTTGCCCTGGGCTAGCGGGGGAGGAGATACGCAGTATTTT.

The V and J genes are TRBV12-3 or TRBV12-4 and TRBJ2-1, with D perhaps TRBD1 (6 bases). The CDR3 runs 14 residues. V lost 4 bases, J lost 9 bases, and 16 bases lay in between. This chain's CDR3 is CASSSPGQMAEQFF. The CDR3 DNA sequence: TGTGCCAGCAGTTCTCCGGGACAAATGGCTGAGCAGTTCTTC.

This clonotype was seen a handful of times. V is TRBV20-1 and J is TRBJ1-4; 8 nucleotides line up with TRBD1. The CDR3 is made up of 18 amino acids. Germline V gene data show CDR1 as DFQATT and CDR2 as SNEGSKA (reference sequence). After removal of 5 bases from V and 0 bases from J, the junction contained 14 bases not matched to a gene. The chain's CDR3 is CSAALYKTGAPTNEKLFF. As DNA, the CDR3 is TGCAGTGCTGCCCTATATAAGACAGGGGCGCCAACTAATGAAAAACTGTTTTTT.

This clonotype was counted at least ten times. V usage is TRBV7-2 and J usage is TRBJ1-3; the D gene is possibly TRBD1 (5 bases). The CDR3 has 15 residues. The germline gives CDR1 SGHTA, CDR2 FQGNSA. Trimming cost V 5 bases and J 0 bases, with 11 bases left between them. CDR3 coding DNA: TGTGCCAGCAGCCCCGACAGAAACTCTGGAAACACCATATATTTT. Translated: CASSPDRNSGNTIYF.

This clonotype was counted only a few times. The gene calls are TRBV9 and TRBJ1-1; TRBD1 matches 7 bases. The CDR3 is 13 amino acids. The germline V gene encodes CDR1 SGDLS and CDR2 YYNGEE. V gave up 3 bases and J gave up 7 bases; unmatched junction bases: 6. The CDR3 sequence is CASSGQGGGEAFF. Here the CDR3 DNA reads TGTGCCAGCAGCGGACAGGGAGGAGGTGAAGCTTTCTTT.

This chain uses TRBV6-4 with TRBJ2-3; 8 positions agree with TRBD2. This CDR3 comprises 16 residues. The germline V gene has CDR1 MRHNA and CDR2 SNTAGT. V lost 1 base to trimming and J lost 3 bases; unmatched junction nucleotides: 6. Here the CDR3 reads CASSDWNSGETDTQYF. DNA of the CDR3: TGTGCCAGCAGTGACTGGAATAGCGGGGAGACAGATACGCAGTATTTT.

This clonotype was recorded a few times. In nucleotides, the CDR3 is TGTGCCAGCAGTTTAAGCTCGGGTCTCGGGGGCTCCTACGAGCAGTACTTC. The encoded protein is CASSLSSGLGGSYEQYF. V gene TRBV27 combines with J gene TRBJ2-7; a weak D match, TRBD2 (6 bases). V was trimmed by 2 bases and J by 0 bases, leaving 17 bases between them. The CDR3 loop spans 17 amino acids. Germline V gene sequence: CDR1 MNHEY, CDR2 SMNVEV (reference sequence).

This clonotype was seen many times. This chain joins TRBV12-3 or TRBV12-4 and TRBJ1-5, with D possibly TRBD1 on 5 matching bases. This CDR3 has 15 amino acids. V was pared by 7 bases and J by 11 bases, with 24 bases between. CDR3 in amino acids: CASTPKGKGTWAQHF. The CDR3 region has the DNA TGTGCCAGCACTCCTAAGGGGAAGGGTACGTGGGCCCAGCATTTT.

This clonotype was seen a handful of times. The J gene is TRBJ1-1, the V gene TRBV7-9; TRBD1 matches 7 bases. This CDR3 is built from 17 residues. Germline V gives CDR1 SEHNR, CDR2 FQNEAQ (reference sequence). V dropped 3 bases and J dropped 3; count of bases not matched to a gene: 13. CDR3 nucleotide sequence: TGTGCCAGCAGCTTCCCTCGGGACAGTCCCACCGACACTGAAGCTTTCTTT. This codes for CASSFPRDSPTDTEAFF.

There are a few counts of this clonotype. The rearrangement joins TRBV20-1 to TRBJ2-1; TRBD2 matches at 12 bases. Germline CDR1 and CDR2: DFQATT and SNEGSKA (reference sequence). Germline trimming cut 0 bases from V and 6 bases from J; bases unmatched to any gene: 3. This CDR3 has 15 amino acids. The CDR3 DNA follows: TGCAGTGCTAGAGATGGACTAGCGGGACGCAATGAGCAGTTCTTC. It translates to CSARDGLAGRNEQFF.